Below, 2 T cell receptor beta chains from the same sample are listed, as sequenced in a study of siplizumab effects on memory and regulatory T cells (dated by TCRdb to about 2019). The library was generated by the immunoSEQ multiplex PCR assay. This immuneACCESS table, as held by TCRdb, lists in-frame sequences with V and J called but not all clones. Of the missing ones, under half trace to an unresolved V gene in checked studies; the others have no known cause. The sample table contains some 100,000 clones; only one count was recorded for about 92% of them. Clones ranked in the top ten supply 0.75% of the sample. Sequences were obtained from Tregs sorted from blood. These receptor sequences come from a human donor in good health.

The CDR3 is CASSSTGSGETQYF. The CDR3 DNA is TGTGCCAGCAGCTCGACAGGTTCCGGGGAGACCCAGTACTTC. V gene TRBV5-5 combines with J gene TRBJ2-5, with D possibly being TRBD1 (6 bases). The CDR3 consists of 14 residues. Germline V gives CDR1 SGHKS, CDR2 YYEKEE (reference sequence). V was shortened by 3 bases and J by 5 bases, with 14 bases between the two germline ends.

J is TRBJ1-1 and V is TRBV6-1; D not certain. Deletions cut 6 bases from V and 3 bases from J, with 11 bases between. Germline V gene sequence: CDR1 MNHNS, CDR2 SASEGT. CDR3 length: 13 residues. The CDR3 nucleotides are TGTGCCAGCAGATCGCGTGGGGACACTGAAGCTTTCTTT. Protein product: CASRSRGDTEAFF.